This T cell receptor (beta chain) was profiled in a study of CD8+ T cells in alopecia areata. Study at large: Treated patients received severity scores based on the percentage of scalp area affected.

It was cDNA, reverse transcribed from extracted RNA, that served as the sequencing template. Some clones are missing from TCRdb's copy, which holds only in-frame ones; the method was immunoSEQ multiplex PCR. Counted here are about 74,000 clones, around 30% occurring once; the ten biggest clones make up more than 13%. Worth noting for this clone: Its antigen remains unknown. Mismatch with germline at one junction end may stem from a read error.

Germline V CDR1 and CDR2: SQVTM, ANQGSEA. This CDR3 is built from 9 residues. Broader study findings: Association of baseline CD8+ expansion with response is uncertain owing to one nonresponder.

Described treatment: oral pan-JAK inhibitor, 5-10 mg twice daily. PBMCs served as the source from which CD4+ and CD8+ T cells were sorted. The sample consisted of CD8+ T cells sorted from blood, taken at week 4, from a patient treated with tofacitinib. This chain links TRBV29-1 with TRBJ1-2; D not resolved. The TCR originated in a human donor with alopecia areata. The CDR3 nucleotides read TGCAGCGTTCAGGACGAAGGGCTCTTC. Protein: CSVQDEGLF.